The rows below give T cell receptor beta chains drawn from one sample of a study of CD8 T cells in Susac syndrome. TCRdb analysed the immunoSEQ multiplex PCR reads with MiXCR anew, one entry per CDR3 protein. Among more than 150,000 distinct CDR3 sequences listed, around 95% were seen once. Material: CD4+ T cells from PBMCs. These receptors were collected from a human donor with Susac syndrome. Both conserved end residues are part of each CDR3. Fields, in order: D gene, V gene, J gene, clone size, CDR3 DNA, CDR3 protein. D genes are given only for firm matches. Size is omitted from some rows. Given values are once, few, many or a class for expanded clones.

-,TRBV30,TRBJ2-7,once,TGTGCCTTCCGGGGGTGGGGCCGTTCCTACGAGCAGTACTTC,CAFRGWGRSYEQYF
-,TRBV21-1,TRBJ2-7,-,TGTGCCAGCACCCTGGACATGCCGGCAAGCTCCTACGAGCAGTACTTC,CASTLDMPASSYEQYF
-,TRBV2,TRBJ1-1,-,TGTGCCAGCGGACTCAGAGGCACTGAAGCTTTCTTT,CASGLRGTEAFF
-,TRBV5-1,TRBJ2-4,-,TGCGCCAGCAGCTCTTCAGGGGACATTCAGTACTTC,CASSSSGDIQYF
-,TRBV28,TRBJ2-1,once,TGTGCCAGCAGTCCCGCGGACAGATACAATGAGCAGTTCTTC,CASSPADRYNEQFF
TRBD2,TRBV3-1,TRBJ2-7,-,TGTGCCAGCAGCCGACGAAGGGACTACTACGAGCAGTACTTC,CASSRRRDYYEQYF
-,TRBV2,TRBJ1-4,-,TGTGCCAGCAGGAGACAGCCTAATGAAAAACTGTTTTTT,CASRRQPNEKLFF
-,TRBV19,TRBJ1-2,-,TGTGCCAGTAGTATCCAGGTCGGTAACTATGGCTACACCTTC,CASSIQVGNYGYTF
-,TRBV7-2,TRBJ1-2,-,TGTGCCAGCAGCTTACCGGGGGGCGTTGGCTACACCTTC,CASSLPGGVGYTF
-,TRBV29-1,TRBJ1-5,-,TGCAGCGTTGAAGTTCAGGGAGGTCCGCCCCAGCATTTT,CSVEVQGGPPQHF
-,TRBV4-3,TRBJ2-5,-,TGCGCCAGCAGCCAAGATACGGCGACAGAACAAGAGACCCAGTACTTC,CASSQDTATEQETQYF
-,TRBV5-4,TRBJ2-5,-,TGTGCCAGTCACCCCGGCGCACCGGCGGGCTGGAACCAAGAGACCCAGTACTTC,CASHPGAPAGWNQETQYF
TRBD2,TRBV7-2,TRBJ2-5,-,TGTGCCAGCAGCTTAGGACTAGCGGGGACAAAAGAGACCCAGTACTTC,CASSLGLAGTKETQYF
-,TRBV7-3,TRBJ2-2,once,TGTGCCAGCAGCTTAACGACGGGGGTAACCGGGGAGCTGTTTTTT,CASSLTTGVTGELFF
-,TRBV11-2,TRBJ2-1,-,TGTGCCAGCAGCTTAGCCTGGCAGAGATACAATGAGCAGTTCTTC,CASSLAWQRYNEQFF
-,TRBV25-1,TRBJ1-6,-,TGTGCCAGCAAGGGTCCAAATTCACCCCTCCACTTT,CASKGPNSPLHF
-,TRBV12-3/TRBV12-4,TRBJ1-5,-,TGTGCCAGCAGCAAGGACCTTTATAGCAATCAGCCCCAGCATTTT,CASSKDLYSNQPQHF
-,TRBV20-1,TRBJ2-3,-,TGCAGTGGTGGGGCGGCAGGGGGGGCGGGAGTCCGCACAGATACGCAGTATTTT,CSGGAAGGAGVRTDTQYF
-,TRBV11-2,TRBJ1-1,-,TGTGCCAGCAGCCCCCAAGGAGGGGTCACTGAAGCTTTCTTT,CASSPQGGVTEAFF
TRBD1,TRBV6-5,TRBJ1-3,-,TGTGCCAGCCTCGGGACAGTCTCTGGAAACACCATATATTTT,CASLGTVSGNTIYF
TRBD1,TRBV28,TRBJ2-5,-,TGTGCCAGCAGTGAGTCCGGGACAGTACAAGAGACCCAGTACTTC,CASSESGTVQETQYF
TRBD1,TRBV25-1,TRBJ1-2,-,TGTGCCAGCAGTGCCCCCGCGGGACAGGGGTATGGCTACACCTTC,CASSAPAGQGYGYTF
-,TRBV27,TRBJ2-7,-,TGTGCCAGCAGTCGGCAGGGACGCGAGCAGTACTTC,CASSRQGREQYF
-,TRBV2,TRBJ2-2,-,TGTGCCAGCAGGGCCCCTACCCGGGAGCTGTTTTTT,CASRAPTRELFF
-,TRBV27,TRBJ2-2,-,TGTGCCAGCATGTACAATGCCGGGGAGCTGTTTTTT,CASMYNAGELFF
TRBD1,TRBV6-1,TRBJ1-1,-,TGTGCCAGCTGGACAGGGATCAACACTGAAGCTTTCTTT,CASWTGINTEAFF